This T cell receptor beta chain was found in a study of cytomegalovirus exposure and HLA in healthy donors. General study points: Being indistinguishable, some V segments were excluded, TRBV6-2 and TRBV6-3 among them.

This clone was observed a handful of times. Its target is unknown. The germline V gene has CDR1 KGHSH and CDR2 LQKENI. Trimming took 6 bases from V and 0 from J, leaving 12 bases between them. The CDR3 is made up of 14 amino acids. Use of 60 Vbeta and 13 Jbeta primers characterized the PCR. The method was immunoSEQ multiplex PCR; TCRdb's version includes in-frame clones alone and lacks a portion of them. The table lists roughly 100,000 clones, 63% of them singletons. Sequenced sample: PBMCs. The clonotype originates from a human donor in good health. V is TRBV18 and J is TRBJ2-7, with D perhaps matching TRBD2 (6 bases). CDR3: CASSPTTSSYEQYF. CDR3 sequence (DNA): TGTGCCAGCTCTCCCACGACTAGCTCCTACGAGCAGTACTTC.